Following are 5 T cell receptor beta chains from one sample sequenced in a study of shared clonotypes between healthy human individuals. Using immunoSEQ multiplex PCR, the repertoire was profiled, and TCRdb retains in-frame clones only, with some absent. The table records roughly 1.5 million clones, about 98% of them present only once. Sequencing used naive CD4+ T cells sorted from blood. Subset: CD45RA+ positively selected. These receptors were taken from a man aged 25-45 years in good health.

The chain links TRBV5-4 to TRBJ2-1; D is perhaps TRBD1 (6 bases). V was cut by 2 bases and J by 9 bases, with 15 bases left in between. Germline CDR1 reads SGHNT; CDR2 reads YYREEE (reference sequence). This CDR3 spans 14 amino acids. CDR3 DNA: TGTGCCAGCAGCTTAGGTAAGGGGGTTCCTGAGCAGTTCTTC. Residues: CASSLGKGVPEQFF.

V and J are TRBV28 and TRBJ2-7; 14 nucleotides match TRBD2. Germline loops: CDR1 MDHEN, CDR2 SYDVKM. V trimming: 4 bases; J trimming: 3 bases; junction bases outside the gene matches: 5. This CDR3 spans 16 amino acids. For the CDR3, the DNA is TGTGCCAGCAGTTGGACTAGCGGGAGGTTCAACTACGAGCAGTACTTC. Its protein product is CASSWTSGRFNYEQYF.

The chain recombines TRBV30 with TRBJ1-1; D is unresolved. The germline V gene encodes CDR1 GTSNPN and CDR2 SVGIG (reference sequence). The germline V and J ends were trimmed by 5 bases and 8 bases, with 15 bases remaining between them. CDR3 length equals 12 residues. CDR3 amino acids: CAWSLGRPEAFF. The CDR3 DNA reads TGTGCCTGGTCCCTAGGCCGCCCGGAAGCTTTCTTT.

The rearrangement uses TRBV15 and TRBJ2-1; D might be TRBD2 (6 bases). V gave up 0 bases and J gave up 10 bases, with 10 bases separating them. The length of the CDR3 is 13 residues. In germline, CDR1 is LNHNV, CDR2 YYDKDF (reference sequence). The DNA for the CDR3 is TGTGCCACCAGCAGAGATACAGCGGGCGAGCAGTTCTTC. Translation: CATSRDTAGEQFF.

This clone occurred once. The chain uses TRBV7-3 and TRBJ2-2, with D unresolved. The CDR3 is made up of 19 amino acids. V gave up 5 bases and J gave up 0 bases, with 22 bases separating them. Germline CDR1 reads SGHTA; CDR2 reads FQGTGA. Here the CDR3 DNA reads TGTGCCAGCAGCCCAAGGCCTTTACAGATGTTCGCGAACACCGGGGAGCTGTTTTTT. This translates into CASSPRPLQMFANTGELFF.